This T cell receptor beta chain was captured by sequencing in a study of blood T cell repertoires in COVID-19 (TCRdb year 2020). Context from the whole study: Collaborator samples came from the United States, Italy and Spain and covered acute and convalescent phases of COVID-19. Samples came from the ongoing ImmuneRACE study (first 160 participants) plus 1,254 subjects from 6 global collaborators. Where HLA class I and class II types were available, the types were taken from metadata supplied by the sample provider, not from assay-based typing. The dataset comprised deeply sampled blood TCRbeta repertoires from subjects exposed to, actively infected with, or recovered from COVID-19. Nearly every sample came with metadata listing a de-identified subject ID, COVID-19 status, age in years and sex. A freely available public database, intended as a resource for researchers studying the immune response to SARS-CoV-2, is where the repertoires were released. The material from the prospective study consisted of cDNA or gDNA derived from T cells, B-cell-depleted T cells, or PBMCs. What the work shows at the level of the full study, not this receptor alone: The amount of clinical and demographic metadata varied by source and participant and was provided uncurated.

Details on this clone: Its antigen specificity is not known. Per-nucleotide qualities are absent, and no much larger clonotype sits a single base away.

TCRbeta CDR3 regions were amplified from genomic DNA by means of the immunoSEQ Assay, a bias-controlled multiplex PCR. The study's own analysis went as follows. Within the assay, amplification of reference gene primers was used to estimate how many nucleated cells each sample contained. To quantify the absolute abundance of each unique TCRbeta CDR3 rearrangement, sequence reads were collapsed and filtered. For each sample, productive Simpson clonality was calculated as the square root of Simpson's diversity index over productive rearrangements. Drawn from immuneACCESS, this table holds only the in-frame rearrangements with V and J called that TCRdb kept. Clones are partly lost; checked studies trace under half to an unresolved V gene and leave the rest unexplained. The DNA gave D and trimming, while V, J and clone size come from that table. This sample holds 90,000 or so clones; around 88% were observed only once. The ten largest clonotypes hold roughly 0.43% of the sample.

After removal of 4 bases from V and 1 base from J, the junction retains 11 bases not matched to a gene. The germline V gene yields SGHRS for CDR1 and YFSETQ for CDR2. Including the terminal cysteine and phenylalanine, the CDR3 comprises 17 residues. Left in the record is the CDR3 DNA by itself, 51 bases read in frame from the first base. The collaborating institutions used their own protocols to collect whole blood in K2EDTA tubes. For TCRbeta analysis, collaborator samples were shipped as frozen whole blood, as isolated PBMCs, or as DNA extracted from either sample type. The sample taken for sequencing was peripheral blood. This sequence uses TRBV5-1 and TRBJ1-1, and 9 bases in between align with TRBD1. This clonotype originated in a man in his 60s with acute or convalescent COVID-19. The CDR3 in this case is CASSLTPGTGSNTEAFF. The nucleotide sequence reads TGCGCCAGCAGCCTAACCCCCGGGACAGGGTCGAACACTGAAGCTTTCTTT.